This TCR beta chain originates from a study of type 1 regulatory T cells. TCRdb reprocessed the reads via MiXCR and lists one record per CDR3 protein. The sample consists of approximately 20,000 distinct CDR3 sequences, roughly 10% of them appearing once. This clonotype is medium-sized by share. V was clipped by 8 bases and J by 4 bases, with 20 bases between them. Germline assignment: CDR1 MNHEY and CDR2 SVGAGI. This CDR3 is 15 amino acids long. The specimen sequenced was CD4+ T cells, either the whole sample or a sorted fraction (not recorded which). This TCR was sampled from a human donor in good health. The chain joins TRBV6-5 to TRBJ2-5, with D possibly TRBD2 on 5 matching bases. In DNA form, the CDR3 reads TGTGCCAGCCGTTCGGGGATGGGCCGTCTAGAGACCCAGTACTTC. This gives the protein CASRSGMGRLETQYF.